These T cell receptor beta chains were read from a single sample in a study of T cells after posttransplantation cyclophosphamide. Assay: immunoSEQ multiplex PCR; the TCRdb copy retains only in-frame clones and omits some. The table records some 33,000 clones, about 91% of them present only once. The source material was naive CD4+ T cells sorted from blood. These receptors were taken from a man aged 30 to 39 in good health and a related stem cell transplant donor. CDR3s include the opening cysteine and the closing phenylalanine or tryptophan. D genes are given only for firm matches. Part of the rows lack a size; the others show once, few, many or a class for expanded clones.

>TRBD1|-|TRBJ1-2|TRBV18
TGTGCCAGCTCACCATTTACAGGGGGCCAAAGGTATGGCTACACCTTC
CASSPFTGGQRYGYTF
>TRBD1|-|TRBJ2-1|TRBV5-1
TGCGCCAGCAGCCACCGGACAGGGGAGCATGAGCAGTTCTTC
CASSHRTGEHEQFF
>-|-|TRBJ1-2|TRBV27
TGTGCCAGCAGTCCTGGGACAAAAGCTAACTATGGCTACACCTTC
CASSPGTKANYGYTF
>TRBD1|-|TRBJ1-2|TRBV4-1
TGCGCCAGCAAAAAGTCCCCAGCCGCCGGGACAGGAGATGGCTACACCTTC
CASKKSPAAGTGDGYTF
>TRBD2|once|TRBJ2-7|TRBV11-3
TGTGCCAGCAGCCTCAAGCGGGGGGGAGGCTACGAGCAGTACTTC
CASSLKRGGGYEQYF
>TRBD2|once|TRBJ2-5|TRBV5-4
TGTGCCAGCAGCTTGGGCGGGAGGGGGACCCAGTACTTC
CASSLGGRGTQYF
>-|-|TRBJ2-5|TRBV18
TGTGCCAGCTCACCATTATCAGGGGTCGAGACCCAGTACTTC
CASSPLSGVETQYF
>-|-|TRBJ1-4|TRBV7-9
TGTGCCAGCAGCTTATCGAGTCCATATAAACTGTTTTTT
CASSLSSPYKLFF
>-|-|TRBJ1-4|TRBV21-1
TGTGCCAGCAGCAAAAAACAGGCTAATGAAAAACTGTTTTTT
CASSKKQANEKLFF
>TRBD1|-|TRBJ2-7|TRBV4-3
TGCGCCAGCAGCCAAGACAGGGGGCCTTCCAGCTCCTACGAGCAGTACTTC
CASSQDRGPSSSYEQYF
>-|-|TRBJ2-2|TRBV9
TGTGCCAGCAGCGTAGTGGGAGCTAGGGACACCGGGGAGCTGTTTTTT
CASSVVGARDTGELFF
>-|-|TRBJ1-2|TRBV2
TGTGCCAGCAGTCTAAGATCCGGCTACACCTTC
CASSLRSGYTF
>-|-|TRBJ1-6|TRBV7-2
TGTGCCAGCAGCCAAGTAGCTCCCGGAACATCACCCCTCCACTTT
CASSQVAPGTSPLHF
>-|-|TRBJ1-6|TRBV7-9
TGTGCCAGTCAAGATCCGGGATCCTCCTATAATTCACCCCTCCACTTT
CASQDPGSSYNSPLHF
>-|-|TRBJ1-2|TRBV29-1
TGCAGCGTTGTACTCTGGGCCGACTATGGCTACACCTTC
CSVVLWADYGYTF
>TRBD1|-|TRBJ1-2|TRBV2
TGTGCCAGCAGTGAGAGACAGGGTTCCTACTATGGCTACACCTTC
CASSERQGSYYGYTF
>TRBD1|few|TRBJ1-1|TRBV5-6
TGTGCCAGCAGTTTTACCCGGACAGGGGGCATCACTGAAGCTTTCTTT
CASSFTRTGGITEAFF
>-|-|TRBJ2-1|TRBV4-3
TGCGCCAGCAGCCAAGATACAGGGAATGAGCAGTTCTTC
CASSQDTGNEQFF